This TCR beta chain stems from a study of blood T cells in healthy people across ages. Together with a sample-barcoded 5' primer, a J-beta primer mix was included in a second PCR lasting about 7 to 11 cycles. Any given sample supplied a minimum of 2.5 million CDR3-containing paired-end reads. TCRdb re-analysed the 5' RACE reads in MiXCR, keeping a single row per CDR3 protein. This table holds roughly 800,000 distinct CDR3 sequences, just under 25% found once. CDR3 length: 14 residues. V lost 3 bases and J 0 bases, leaving 7 bases between the germline ends. Germline loops: CDR1 MDHEN, CDR2 SYDVKM. As regards this clonotype: As yet, its antigen is unknown.

Notes on the study in general: The authors considered diversity estimates from one million T cells to be underestimates.

These data were also reused for a study on T cells of mothers and their children.

This chain uses TRBV28 with TRBJ2-3; no firm D call. The TCR sequence derives from a boy between 10 and 17 years old in good health. The sample taken for sequencing was blood. CDR3 loop: CASSFTASTDTQYF. The CDR3 DNA sequence: TGTGCCAGCAGTTTTACAGCAAGCACAGATACGCAGTATTTT.